These T cell receptor beta chains were read from a single sample in a study of blood T cell repertoires in COVID-19. Produced via immunoSEQ multiplex PCR; TCRdb's table is partial and in-frame only. Of about 200,000 clones listed, 85% to 90% are singletons. Sequences were obtained from peripheral blood. The source of these receptors is a woman between 65 and 79 years old with acute or convalescent COVID-19. CDR3s include the opening cysteine and the closing phenylalanine or tryptophan. A D gene is named only where the DNA matches it firmly. Clone size, where shown, is once, few, many, or a class for clones that have expanded.

d_call j_call cdr3_length v_call clone_size cdr3_nt cdr3_aa
TRBD1 TRBJ1-5 13 TRBV12-5 . TGTGCTAGTGGTCTGGACAGGGCTCAGCCCCAGCATTTT CASGLDRAQPQHF
. TRBJ2-3 18 TRBV18 . TGTGCCAGCTCACGTACACAATCTGGGGCAGGAGCCACAGATACGCAGTATTTT CASSRTQSGAGATDTQYF
TRBD1 TRBJ1-4 15 TRBV2 once TGTGCCAGCAGAGGTTGGGACAGGGTCGGCGAAAAACTGTTTTTT CASRGWDRVGEKLFF
. TRBJ2-1 15 TRBV11-2 . TGTGCCAGCAGCTTCGAACGGGACTCTTTTCAAGAGCAGTTCTTC CASSFERDSFQEQFF
. TRBJ1-1 15 TRBV6-2/TRBV6-3 . TGTGCCAGCAGTTACTCGGGCAGAAAGAACACTGAAGCTTTCTTT CASSYSGRKNTEAFF
TRBD2 TRBJ2-5 16 TRBV7-6 . TGTGCCAGCAGCTCGAGACTAGCGGGGGTACGAGAGACCCAGTACTTC CASSSRLAGVRETQYF
TRBD1 TRBJ1-4 15 TRBV19 few TGTGCCAGTAGTACAGGGGGCATTGCTAATGAAAAACTGTTTTTT CASSTGGIANEKLFF
. TRBJ1-2 17 TRBV15 once TGTGCCACCAGCAGAGTCACTGGGGCGAGACCGAACTATGGCTACACCTTC CATSRVTGARPNYGYTF
. TRBJ1-5 12 TRBV29-1 few TGCAGCGTTGGTCATAGCAATCAGCCCCAGCATTTT CSVGHSNQPQHF
TRBD1 TRBJ1-4 14 TRBV18 . TGTGCCAGCTCGCGGGACAGGGGTTTGTCAGAAATGTTTTTT CASSRDRGLSEMFF
. TRBJ2-5 14 TRBV3-1/TRBV3-2 . TGTGCCAGCAGCCAGCGTCAACAGTCGGAGACCCAGTACTTC CASSQRQQSETQYF
TRBD1 TRBJ1-1 14 TRBV27 . TGTGCCAGCAGACCCCAGGGGGCGTTGACTGAAGCTTTCTTT CASRPQGALTEAFF
TRBD1 TRBJ2-7 13 TRBV7-8 . TGTGCCAGCAGCTGGACAGGGGCGGGAGAGCAGTACTTC CASSWTGAGEQYF
TRBD2 TRBJ2-1 16 TRBV7-9 . TGTGCCAGCAGCCCTATAGCGGGATTGGCGACGAATGAGCAGTTCTTC CASSPIAGLATNEQFF
. TRBJ1-1 15 TRBV4-3 . TGCGCCAGCAGCCAAGATCTGGGGACTTACACTGAAGCTTTCTTT CASSQDLGTYTEAFF
TRBD1 TRBJ2-7 15 TRBV5-4 once TGTGCCAGCAGCGCGAAGGGACAGAGCTCCTACGAGCAGTACTTC CASSAKGQSSYEQYF
TRBD2 TRBJ2-2 19 TRBV7-2 . TGTGCCAGCAGCTTAGCGTTAGCGGGAGGGCTAAAGGGAGCTGGGGAGCTGTTTTTT CASSLALAGGLKGAGELFF
. TRBJ2-1 15 TRBV19 . TGTGCCAGTACCGATCCGGGATTATCCTACAATGAGCAGTTCTTC CASTDPGLSYNEQFF
TRBD1 TRBJ1-1 13 TRBV5-1 . TGCGCCAGCGGCAGGGGGCAGATCGATGAAGCTTTCTTT CASGRGQIDEAFF
. TRBJ2-2 15 TRBV27 . TGTGCCAGCAGTTTGGGTCAGGCGAACACCGGGGAGCTGTTTTTT CASSLGQANTGELFF
TRBD2 TRBJ2-1 15 TRBV7-2 . TGTGCCAGCAGCTTAGTGCGGGGGGTCTACAATGAGCAGTTCTTC CASSLVRGVYNEQFF
. TRBJ2-7 15 TRBV21-1 . TGTGCCAGCAGCAAGACTAGCGGGCCATCCTACGAGCAGTACTTC CASSKTSGPSYEQYF
. TRBJ1-1 16 TRBV6-6 . TGTGCCAGCAGTTACCCTACAGGGAGGGGAAGCACTGAAGCTTTCTTT CASSYPTGRGSTEAFF
. TRBJ2-4 13 TRBV6-5 . TGTGCCAGCACCGACACCGCCAAAAACATTCAGTACTTC CASTDTAKNIQYF
. TRBJ1-1 13 TRBV9 . TGTGCCAGCAGCGTAAGCGGGGCTGCTGAAGCTTTCTTT CASSVSGAAEAFF
TRBD1 TRBJ2-5 16 TRBV5-1 once TGCGCCAGCAGCTCCCGTTTGACAGGGACCCAAGAGACCCAGTACTTC CASSSRLTGTQETQYF
. TRBJ2-6 20 TRBV12-1 . TGTGCCAGCAGACAAACGACAGGGGTCGCTTCCCTGAGGGGGGCCAACGTCCTGACTTTC CASRQTTGVASLRGANVLTF